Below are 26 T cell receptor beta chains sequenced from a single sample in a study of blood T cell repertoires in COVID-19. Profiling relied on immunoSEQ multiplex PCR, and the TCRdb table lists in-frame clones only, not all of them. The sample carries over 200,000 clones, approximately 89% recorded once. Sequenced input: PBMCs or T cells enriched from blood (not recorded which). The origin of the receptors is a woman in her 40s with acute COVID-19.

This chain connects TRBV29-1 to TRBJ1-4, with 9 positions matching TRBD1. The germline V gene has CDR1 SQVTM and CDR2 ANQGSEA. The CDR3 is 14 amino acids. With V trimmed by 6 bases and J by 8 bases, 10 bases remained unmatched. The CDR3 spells CSVHPGQGREKLFF. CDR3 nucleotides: TGCAGCGTCCATCCGGGACAGGGCAGGGAAAAACTGTTTTTT. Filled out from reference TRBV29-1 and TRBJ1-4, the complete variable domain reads SAVISQKPSRDICQRGTSLTIQCQVDSQVTMMFWYRQQPGQSLTLIATANQGSEATYESGFVIDKFPISRPNLTFSTLTVSNMSPEDSSIYLCSVHPGQGREKLFFGSGTQLSVL.

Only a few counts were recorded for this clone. CDR3 sequence: CASYRAAEAFF. CDR3 coding DNA: TGTGCCAGCTACAGGGCCGCTGAAGCTTTCTTT. The chain couples TRBV13 to TRBJ1-1; D may be TRBD1 (6 bases). The CDR3 totals 11 residues. Germline V CDR1 and CDR2: PRHDT, FYEKMQ (reference sequence). Trimming left V 8 bases short and J 6 bases short, with 10 bases between.

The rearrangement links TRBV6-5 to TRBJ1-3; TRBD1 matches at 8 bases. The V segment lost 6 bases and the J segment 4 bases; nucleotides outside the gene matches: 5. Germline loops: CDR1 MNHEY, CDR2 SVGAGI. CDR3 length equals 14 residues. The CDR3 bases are TGTGCCAGCAGACTCGCAGGGGGCGGAAACACCATATATTTT. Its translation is CASRLAGGGNTIYF.

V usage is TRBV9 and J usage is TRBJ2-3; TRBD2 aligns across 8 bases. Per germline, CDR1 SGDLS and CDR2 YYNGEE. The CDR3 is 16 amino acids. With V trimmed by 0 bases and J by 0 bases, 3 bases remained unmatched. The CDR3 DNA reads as TGTGCCAGCAGCGTAGGTCCTAGCGGGAGCACAGATACGCAGTATTTT. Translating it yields CASSVGPSGSTDTQYF.

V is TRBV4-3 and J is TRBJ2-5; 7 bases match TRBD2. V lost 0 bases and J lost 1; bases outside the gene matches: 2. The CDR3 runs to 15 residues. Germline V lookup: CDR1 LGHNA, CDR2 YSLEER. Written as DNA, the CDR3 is TGCGCCAGCAGCCAAGAAGCGGGAATCCAAGAGACCCAGTACTTC. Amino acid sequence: CASSQEAGIQETQYF.

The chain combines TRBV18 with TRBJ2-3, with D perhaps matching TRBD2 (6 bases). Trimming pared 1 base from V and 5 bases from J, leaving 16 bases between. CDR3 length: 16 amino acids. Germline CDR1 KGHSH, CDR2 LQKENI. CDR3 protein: CASSPQPGLVEDTQYF. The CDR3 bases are TGTGCCAGCTCACCACAACCGGGACTCGTTGAAGATACGCAGTATTTT. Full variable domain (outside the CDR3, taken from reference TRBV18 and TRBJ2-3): NAGVMQNPRHLVRRRGQEARLRCSPMKGHSHVYWYRQLPEEGLKFMVYLQKENIIDESGMPKERFSAEFPKEGPSILRIQQVVRGDSAAYFCASSPQPGLVEDTQYFGPGTRLTVL.

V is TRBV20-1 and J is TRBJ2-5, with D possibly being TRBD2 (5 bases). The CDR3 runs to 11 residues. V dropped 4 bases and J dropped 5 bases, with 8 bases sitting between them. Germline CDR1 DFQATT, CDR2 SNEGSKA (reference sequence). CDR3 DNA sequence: TGCAGTGCTATGGAGGAGGAGACCCAGTACTTC. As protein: CSAMEEETQYF.

CDR3 sequence reads: CASSTGGGNQPQHF. Here the CDR3 DNA reads TGTGCCAGTAGTACAGGGGGCGGCAATCAGCCCCAGCATTTT. This chain joins TRBV19 and TRBJ1-5; 8 bases map to TRBD1. The CDR3 contains 14 residues. Germline assignment: CDR1 LNHDA and CDR2 SQIVND (reference sequence). Unmatched junction bases numbered 1, after V lost 4 bases and J lost 2 bases.

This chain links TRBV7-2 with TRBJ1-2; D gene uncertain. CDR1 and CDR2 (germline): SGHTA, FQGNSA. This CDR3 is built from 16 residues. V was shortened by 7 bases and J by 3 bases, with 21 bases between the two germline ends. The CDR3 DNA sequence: TGTGCCAGCACCCTGATGAATCTGGAGGCGTACTATGGCTACACCTTC. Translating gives CASTLMNLEAYYGYTF.

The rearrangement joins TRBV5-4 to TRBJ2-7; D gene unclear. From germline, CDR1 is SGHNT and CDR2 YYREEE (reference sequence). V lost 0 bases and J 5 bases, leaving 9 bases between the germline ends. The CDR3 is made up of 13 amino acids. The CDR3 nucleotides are TGTGCCAGCAGCTTGGACAACCAGGACGAGCAGTACTTC. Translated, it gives CASSLDNQDEQYF. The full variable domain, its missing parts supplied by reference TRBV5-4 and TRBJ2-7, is ETGVTQSPTHLIKTRGQQVTLRCSSQSGHNTVSWYQQALGQGPQFIFQYYREEENGRGNFPPRFSGLQFPNYSSELNVNALELDDSALYLCASSLDNQDEQYFGPGTRLTVT.

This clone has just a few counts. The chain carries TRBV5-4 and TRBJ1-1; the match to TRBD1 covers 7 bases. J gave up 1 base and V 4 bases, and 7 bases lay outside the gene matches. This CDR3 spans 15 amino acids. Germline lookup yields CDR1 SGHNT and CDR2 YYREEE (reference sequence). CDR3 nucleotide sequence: TGTGCCAGCAGCGCACCCAGGGGGGCGAACACTGAAGCTTTCTTT. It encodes CASSAPRGANTEAFF.

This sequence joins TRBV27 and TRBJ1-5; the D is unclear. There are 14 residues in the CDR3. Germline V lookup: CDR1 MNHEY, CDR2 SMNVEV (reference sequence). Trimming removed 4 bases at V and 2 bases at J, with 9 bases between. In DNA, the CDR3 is TGTGCCAGCAGTTCCACCAGGCGCAATCAGCCCCAGCATTTT. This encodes CASSSTRRNQPQHF.

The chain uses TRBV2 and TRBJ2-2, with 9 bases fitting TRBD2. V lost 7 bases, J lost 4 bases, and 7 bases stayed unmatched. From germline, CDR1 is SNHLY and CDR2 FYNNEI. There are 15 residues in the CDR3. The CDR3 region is CASIVLAGSTGELFF. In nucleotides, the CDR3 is TGTGCCAGCATAGTACTAGCGGGTAGCACCGGGGAGCTGTTTTTT.

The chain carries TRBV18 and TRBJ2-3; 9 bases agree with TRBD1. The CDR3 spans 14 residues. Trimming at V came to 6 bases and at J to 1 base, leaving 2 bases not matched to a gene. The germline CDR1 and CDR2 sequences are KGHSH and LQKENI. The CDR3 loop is CASSRDRGTDTQYF. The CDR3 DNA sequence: TGTGCCAGCTCTCGGGACAGGGGCACAGATACGCAGTATTTT.

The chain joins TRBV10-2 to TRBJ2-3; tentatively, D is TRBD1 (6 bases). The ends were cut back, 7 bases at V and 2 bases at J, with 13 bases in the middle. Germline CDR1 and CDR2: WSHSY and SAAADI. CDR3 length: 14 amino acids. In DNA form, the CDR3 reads TGCGCCAGCACCACAGGGACCGCCACAGATACGCAGTATTTT. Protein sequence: CASTTGTATDTQYF.

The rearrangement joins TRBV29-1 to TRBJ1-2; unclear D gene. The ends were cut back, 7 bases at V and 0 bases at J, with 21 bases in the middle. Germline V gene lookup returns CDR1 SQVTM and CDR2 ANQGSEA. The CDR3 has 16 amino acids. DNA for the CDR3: TGCAGCGCCCCCGCGGCATCCGTTTCGGCTAACTATGGCTACACCTTC. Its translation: CSAPAASVSANYGYTF.

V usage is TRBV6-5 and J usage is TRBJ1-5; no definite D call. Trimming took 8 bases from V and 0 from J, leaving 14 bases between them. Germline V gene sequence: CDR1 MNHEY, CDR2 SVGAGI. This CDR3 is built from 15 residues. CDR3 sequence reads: CASSGNGVSNQPQHF. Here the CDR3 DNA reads TGTGCCAGCTCGGGAAATGGGGTTAGCAATCAGCCCCAGCATTTT.

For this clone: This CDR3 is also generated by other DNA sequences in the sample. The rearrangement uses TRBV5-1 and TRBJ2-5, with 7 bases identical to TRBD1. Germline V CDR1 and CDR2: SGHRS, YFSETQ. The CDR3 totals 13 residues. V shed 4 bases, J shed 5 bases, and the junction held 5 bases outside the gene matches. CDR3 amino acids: CASSRGGAETQYF. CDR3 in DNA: TGCGCCAGCAGCCGAGGGGGCGCGGAGACCCAGTACTTC.

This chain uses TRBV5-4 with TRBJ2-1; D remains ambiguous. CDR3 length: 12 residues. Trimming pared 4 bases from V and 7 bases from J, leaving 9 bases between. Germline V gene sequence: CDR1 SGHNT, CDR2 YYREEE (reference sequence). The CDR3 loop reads CASSAYTNEQFF. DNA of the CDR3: TGTGCCAGCAGCGCATACACGAATGAGCAGTTCTTC. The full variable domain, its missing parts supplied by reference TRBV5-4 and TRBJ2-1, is ETGVTQSPTHLIKTRGQQVTLRCSSQSGHNTVSWYQQALGQGPQFIFQYYREEENGRGNFPPRFSGLQFPNYSSELNVNALELDDSALYLCASSAYTNEQFFGPGTRLTVL.

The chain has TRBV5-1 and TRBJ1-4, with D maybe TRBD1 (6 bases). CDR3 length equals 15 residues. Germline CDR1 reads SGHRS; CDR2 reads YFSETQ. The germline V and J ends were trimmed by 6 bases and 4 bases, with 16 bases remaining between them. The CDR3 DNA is TGCGCCAGCACCCTGGGGGCAGCAGTTAATGAAAAACTGTTTTTT. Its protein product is CASTLGAAVNEKLFF.

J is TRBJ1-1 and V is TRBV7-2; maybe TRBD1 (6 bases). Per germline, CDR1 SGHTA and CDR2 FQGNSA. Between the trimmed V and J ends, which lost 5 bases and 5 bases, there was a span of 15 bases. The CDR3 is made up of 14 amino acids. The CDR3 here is CASSLRGYRTEAFF. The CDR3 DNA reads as TGTGCCAGCAGCCTCAGGGGTTATCGGACTGAAGCTTTCTTT.

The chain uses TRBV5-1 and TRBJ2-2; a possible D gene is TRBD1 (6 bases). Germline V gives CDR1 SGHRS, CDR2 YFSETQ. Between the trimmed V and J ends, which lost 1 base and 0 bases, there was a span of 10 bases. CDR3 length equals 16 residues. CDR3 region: CASSLQGTTNTGELFF. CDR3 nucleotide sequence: TGCGCCAGCAGCTTGCAGGGGACCACGAACACCGGGGAGCTGTTTTTT. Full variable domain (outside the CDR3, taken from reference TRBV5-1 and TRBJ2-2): KAGVTQTPRYLIKTRGQQVTLSCSPISGHRSVSWYQQTPGQGLQFLFEYFSETQRNKGNFPGRFSGRQFSNSRSEMNVSTLELGDSALYLCASSLQGTTNTGELFFGEGSRLTVL.

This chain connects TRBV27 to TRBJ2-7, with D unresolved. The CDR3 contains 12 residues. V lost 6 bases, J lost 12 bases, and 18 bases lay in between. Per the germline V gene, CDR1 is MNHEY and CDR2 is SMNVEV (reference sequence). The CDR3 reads CASSSSTGSRYV. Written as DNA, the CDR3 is TGTGCCAGCAGCTCATCGACGGGTAGTCGGTACGTC.

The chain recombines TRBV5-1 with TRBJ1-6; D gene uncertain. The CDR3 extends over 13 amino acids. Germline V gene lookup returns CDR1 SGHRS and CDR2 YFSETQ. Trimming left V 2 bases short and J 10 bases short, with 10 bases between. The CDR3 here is CASSFGEASPLHF. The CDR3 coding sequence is TGCGCCAGCAGCTTCGGAGAGGCATCACCCCTCCACTTT.

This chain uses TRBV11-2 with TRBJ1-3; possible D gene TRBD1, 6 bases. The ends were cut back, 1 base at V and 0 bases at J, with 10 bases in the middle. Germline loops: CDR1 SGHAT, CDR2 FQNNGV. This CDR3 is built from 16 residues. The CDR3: CASSLGQGSSGNTIYF. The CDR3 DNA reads TGTGCCAGCAGCTTAGGCCAGGGGTCCTCTGGAAACACCATATATTTT.

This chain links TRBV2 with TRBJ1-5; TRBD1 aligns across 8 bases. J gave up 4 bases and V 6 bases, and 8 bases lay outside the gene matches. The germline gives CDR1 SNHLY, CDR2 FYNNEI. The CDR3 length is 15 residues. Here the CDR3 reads CASSARGQGNQPQHF. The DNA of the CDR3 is TGTGCCAGCAGCGCGAGAGGACAGGGTAATCAGCCCCAGCATTTT.